This is a list of T cell receptor beta chains from one sample in a study of cytomegalovirus exposure and HLA in healthy donors. Generated by immunoSEQ multiplex PCR, the TCRdb table keeps only in-frame clones and is missing some. The sample includes about 200,000 clones, 60% to 80% of them seen just once. The sequencing sample was made of PBMCs. The source of these receptors is a woman aged 25-40 years in good health and CMV-seropositive. Both conserved end residues are part of each CDR3. The D gene is left open where the match is weak. Clone size is shown for a subset of rows, as once, few, many or a class of expanded clone.

CASSEDRGGTGELFF TGTGCCAGCAGTGAGGACAGGGGGGGGACCGGGGAGCTGTTTTTT TRBJ2-2 - TRBD1 TRBV2
CASSLLYGQGIGNQPQHF TGTGCCAGCAGTCTCTTATATGGACAGGGAATCGGGAATCAGCCCCAGCATTTT TRBJ1-5 - TRBD1 TRBV28
CASSLVFERGGIQYF TGTGCCAGCAGCTTAGTATTCGAACGGGGTGGCATTCAGTACTTC TRBJ2-4 - - TRBV11-2
CASSYTGGTEAFF TGTGCCAGCAGCTACACAGGGGGCACTGAAGCTTTCTTT TRBJ1-1 few TRBD1 TRBV9
CASSPGQGGPSNTIYF TGTGCCAGCAGTCCGGGACAGGGGGGACCTAGTAACACCATATATTTT TRBJ1-3 - TRBD1 TRBV25-1
CASSYGQGPYEQYF TGTGCCAGCAGTTACGGGCAGGGGCCCTACGAGCAGTACTTC TRBJ2-7 few - TRBV6-6
CASTIYWRGSTDTQYF TGTGCCAGCACCATATATTGGCGGGGAAGCACAGATACGCAGTATTTT TRBJ2-3 - - TRBV7-2
CASSPDRLYGYTF TGCGCCAGCAGCCCGGACAGGCTCTATGGCTACACCTTC TRBJ1-2 - TRBD1 TRBV10-2
CASSDPPLSTEAFF TGTGCCAGCAGTGACCCCCCATTGAGTACTGAAGCTTTCTTT TRBJ1-1 - - TRBV6-4
CASSPQVLQPTASYGYTF TGTGCCAGCTCACCCCAAGTCCTACAACCGACAGCCTCCTATGGCTACACCTTC TRBJ1-2 - - TRBV18
CASSLEGQGFYEQYF TGTGCCAGCAGCTTGGAGGGACAGGGATTCTACGAGCAGTACTTC TRBJ2-7 - TRBD1 TRBV5-6
CASRQSNQPQHF TGTGCCAGCAGGCAGAGCAATCAGCCCCAGCATTTT TRBJ1-5 few - TRBV6-6
CASSPTTGTGSWGYTF TGTGCCAGCTCACCAACCACCGGGACAGGGAGTTGGGGCTACACCTTC TRBJ1-2 - TRBD1 TRBV18
CAISPGQGMIEQYF TGTGCCATCAGTCCCGGACAGGGGATGATCGAGCAGTACTTC TRBJ2-7 - TRBD1 TRBV10-3
CATSRDRGETQYF TGTGCCACCAGCAGAGATCGCGGGGAGACCCAGTACTTC TRBJ2-5 - - TRBV15
CASSFGQGPTGELFF TGTGCCAGCAGTTTCGGACAGGGGCCCACCGGGGAGCTGTTTTTT TRBJ2-2 once TRBD1 TRBV28
CASSSPGLREQFF TGTGCCAGCAGCTCGCCAGGACTCCGTGAGCAGTTCTTC TRBJ2-1 - - TRBV7-3
CASRGFNEQFF TGTGCCAGCCGAGGGTTCAATGAGCAGTTCTTC TRBJ2-1 once - TRBV6-1
CASSLDRNTEAFF TGTGCCAGCAGCTTGGACAGGAACACTGAAGCTTTCTTT TRBJ1-1 - - TRBV7-8
CASSGDGYGGTQYF TGCGCCAGCAGCGGAGACGGGTACGGGGGGACCCAGTACTTC TRBJ2-5 - - TRBV5-1
CASSLRTSGGETQYF TGTGCCAGCAGCTTACGGACTAGCGGGGGAGAGACCCAGTACTTC TRBJ2-5 few TRBD2 TRBV5-4
CASSSWTSGGPSSYNEQFF TGCGCCAGCAGCTCCTGGACTAGCGGGGGTCCAAGCTCCTACAATGAGCAGTTCTTC TRBJ2-1 - TRBD2 TRBV5-1
CASSQDPGRGRAGELFF TGTGCCAGCAGCCAAGACCCGGGCCGCGGGAGGGCCGGGGAGCTGTTTTTT TRBJ2-2 - TRBD2 TRBV4-2
CASSRLAGKSSYNEQFF TGTGCCAGCAGCAGACTAGCGGGAAAGAGCTCCTACAATGAGCAGTTCTTC TRBJ2-1 few TRBD2 TRBV9
CASSPVTSGTGELFF TGCGCCAGCAGCCCCGTAACTAGCGGCACCGGGGAGCTGTTTTTT TRBJ2-2 few TRBD2 TRBV5-1
CAVGPEPSDGELFF TGTGCCGTTGGGCCCGAGCCCTCAGACGGGGAGCTGTTTTTT TRBJ2-2 once - TRBV10-3
CASSPQGAGSFDEQYF TGTGCCAGCAGCCCCCAGGGTGCGGGGTCATTCGACGAGCAGTACTTC TRBJ2-7 - - TRBV7-2
CASSLAVAGTDTQYF TGTGCCAGCAGCTTAGCGGTTGCGGGCACAGATACGCAGTATTTT TRBJ2-3 - - TRBV7-9
CASSERGRGITEAFF TGTGCCAGCAGTGAAAGGGGCAGGGGAATTACTGAAGCTTTCTTT TRBJ1-1 - - TRBV6-1
CASSETGSVGNTIYF TGCGCCAGCAGTGAGACAGGGAGTGTCGGAAACACCATATATTTT TRBJ1-3 - - TRBV10-2
CASSRTQGAYTEAFF TGTGCCAGCAGCCGTACGCAGGGGGCGTACACTGAAGCTTTCTTT TRBJ1-1 - TRBD1 TRBV7-2
CASSPRGDTQYF TGTGCCAGTAGTCCTAGGGGAGATACGCAGTATTTT TRBJ2-3 - - TRBV19
CASSRRDRVRNTIYF TGTGCCAGCAGTCGCCGGGACAGGGTAAGAAACACCATATATTTT TRBJ1-3 once TRBD1 TRBV6-7
CSVDVVGGGGREAFF TGCAGCGTTGACGTTGTGGGAGGGGGGGGACGTGAAGCTTTCTTT TRBJ1-1 - - TRBV29-1
CASSQGRDSWADYGYTF TGTGCCAGCAGCCAAGGGAGGGACAGTTGGGCTGACTATGGCTACACCTTC TRBJ1-2 few TRBD1 TRBV4-2
CASSGGRGSYNEQFF TGTGCCAGCAGCGGTGGGAGGGGCTCCTACAATGAGCAGTTCTTC TRBJ2-1 - TRBD2 TRBV7-2
CASVDPDKLNQPQHF TGTGCCTCCGTTGATCCGGACAAACTTAATCAGCCCCAGCATTTT TRBJ1-5 - - TRBV28
CASSLGGLQSTGELFF TGCGCCAGCAGCTTGGGGGGGCTCCAAAGCACCGGGGAGCTGTTTTTT TRBJ2-2 - - TRBV5-1
CAISRQGANSPLHF TGTGCCATCAGCAGACAGGGTGCTAATTCACCCCTCCACTTT TRBJ1-6 - TRBD1 TRBV10-3
CASRAGGVFETQYF TGTGCCAGCAGGGCCGGAGGGGTTTTTGAGACCCAGTACTTC TRBJ2-5 - - TRBV5-4
CAGGNTYEQYF TGTGCCGGAGGAAACACCTACGAGCAGTACTTC TRBJ2-7 - - TRBV30
CASSTGTANTEAFF TGTGCCAGCAGCACCGGGACAGCGAACACTGAAGCTTTCTTT TRBJ1-1 - TRBD1 TRBV9
CASSYNRGPYEQFF TGTGCCAGCAGTTACAACAGGGGGCCCTATGAGCAGTTCTTC TRBJ2-1 - TRBD1 TRBV6-5
CSVGGQGVSYEQYF TGCAGCGTTGGCGGTCAGGGGGTCTCCTACGAGCAGTACTTC TRBJ2-7 - TRBD1 TRBV29-1
CASSLSYRSGNQPQHF TGTGCCAGCAGCTTGTCGTACAGGAGTGGCAATCAGCCCCAGCATTTT TRBJ1-5 - - TRBV5-6
CASSQAAGVISEQYF TGCGCCAGCAGCCAAGCTGCAGGGGTGATCTCAGAGCAGTACTTC TRBJ2-7 few - TRBV4-3
CASSQDGGFSRGDTGELFF TGCGCCAGCAGCCAAGATGGAGGCTTTTCGCGGGGTGACACCGGGGAGCTGTTTTTT TRBJ2-2 - - TRBV4-3
CASSLGSQGTYEQYF TGTGCCAGCAGCTTAGGGTCTCAGGGCACCTACGAGCAGTACTTC TRBJ2-7 few - TRBV7-9
CASSLVRGGANVLTF TGTGCCAGCAGCTTAGTACGCGGCGGGGCCAACGTCCTGACTTTC TRBJ2-6 - - TRBV7-9
CASGSDGPAGTNGYTF TGTGCCAGCGGATCGGATGGGCCAGCCGGTACCAATGGCTACACCTTC TRBJ1-2 - - TRBV2
CASSVAASGGGNTGELFF TGTGCCAGCAGCGTAGCGGCTAGCGGGGGAGGGAACACCGGGGAGCTGTTTTTT TRBJ2-2 - TRBD2 TRBV9
CASSLALTDRGREKLFF TGTGCCAGCAGCTTAGCGTTGACGGACAGGGGGCGTGAAAAACTGTTTTTT TRBJ1-4 - TRBD1 TRBV7-9
CASSLAGGLDTQYF TGCGCCAGCAGCCTAGCGGGAGGGCTGGATACGCAGTATTTT TRBJ2-3 few TRBD2 TRBV4-3
CASSLEAVSGANILTF TGCGCCAGCAGCTTGGAGGCAGTCTCTGGGGCCAACATCCTGACTTTC TRBJ2-6 - - TRBV5-1
CASSATSSGANVLTF TGTGCCAGCAGCGCCACTAGCTCTGGGGCCAACGTCCTGACTTTC TRBJ2-6 - - TRBV6-6
CASSTRQGNTDTQYF TGTGCCAGCAGTACCCGACAGGGAAACACAGATACGCAGTATTTT TRBJ2-3 - TRBD1 TRBV27
CASKGIGGDTEAFF TGTGCCAGCAAGGGTATAGGGGGGGACACTGAAGCTTTCTTT TRBJ1-1 - - TRBV2
CASSLTQGTPQHF TGTGCCAGCAGCTTAACGCAGGGGACGCCCCAGCATTTT TRBJ1-5 once - TRBV7-3
CASSPLPNTEAFF TGTGCCAGCAGCCCACTCCCGAACACTGAAGCTTTCTTT TRBJ1-1 - - TRBV7-3